These 22 T cell receptor beta chains were sequenced from one sample in a study of shared clonotypes between healthy human individuals. CD45RO-negative CD8 cells positively selected for CCR7 made up the naive population, which excluded terminally differentiated effector memory CD45RA+ cells. Profiled with immunoSEQ multiplex PCR; TCRdb holds only in-frame clones, not every one. This table holds 1.5 million to 2.5 million clones, approximately 94% found once. The sample comprised naive CD8+ T cells sorted from blood. The source of these receptors is a man between 18 and 35 years old in good health.

This chain connects TRBV6-5 to TRBJ1-2; a weak D match, TRBD1 (5 bases). CDR3 size: 13 residues. The ends were cut back, 2 bases at V and 3 bases at J, with 7 bases in the middle. Germline V CDR1 and CDR2: MNHEY, SVGAGI. DNA for the CDR3: TGTGCCAGCAGTTACAAGGGACACTATGGCTACACCTTC. It specifies CASSYKGHYGYTF.

Note on this clone: This sample also contains other DNA sequences that code for the same CDR3. J is TRBJ2-7 and V is TRBV15, with a weak D call TRBD1 (6 bases). Germline CDR1 and CDR2: LNHNV and YYDKDF (reference sequence). Trimming cost V 0 bases and J 4 bases, with 7 bases left between them. This CDR3 has 13 residues. The CDR3 bases are TGTGCCACCAGCAGAGATACAGGGTACGAGCAGTACTTC. Encoded protein: CATSRDTGYEQYF. The whole variable domain, filled in from reference TRBV15 and TRBJ2-7, reads DAMVIQNPRYQVTQFGKPVTLSCSQTLNHNVMYWYQQKSSQAPKLLFHYYDKDFNNEADTPDNFQSRRPNTSFCFLDIRSPGLGDTAMYLCATSRDTGYEQYFGPGTRLTVT.

This clone has just a few counts. The V call is TRBV7-9, the J call TRBJ1-6; possibly TRBD1 for D (5 bases). Trimming pared 5 bases from V and 5 bases from J, leaving 16 bases between. Germline V CDR1 and CDR2: SEHNR, FQNEAQ (reference sequence). This CDR3 contains 16 residues. The CDR3 spells CASSPNPAGDNSPLHF. The CDR3 coding sequence is TGTGCCAGCAGCCCGAACCCGGCGGGGGATAATTCACCCCTCCACTTT. Variable domain in full (rest from reference TRBV7-9 and TRBJ1-6): DTGVSQNPRHKITKRGQNVTFRCDPISEHNRLYWYRQTLGQGPEFLTYFQNEAQLEKSRLLSDRFSAERPKGSFSTLEIQRTEQGDSAMYLCASSPNPAGDNSPLHFGNGTRLTVT.

This sequence joins TRBV19 and TRBJ2-2; a possible D gene is TRBD2 (5 bases). This CDR3 is 12 amino acids long. Looked up from germline, CDR1 is LNHDA and CDR2 is SQIVND (reference sequence). The CDR3 DNA is TGTCGTTCCGAGAGGGATGGCGGGGAGCTGTTTTTT. Protein product: CRSERDGGELFF.

On this clone: Other DNA sequences in the same sample also yield this CDR3. The chain has TRBV4-3 and TRBJ2-1, with TRBD1 matching over 10 bases. This CDR3 region has 15 residues. The V gene's germline CDR1 is LGHNA and CDR2 YSLEER. Trimming at V came to 3 bases and at J to 5 bases, leaving 4 bases not matched to a gene. This CDR3 reads CASSQPGQGNNEQFF. For the CDR3, the DNA is TGCGCCAGCAGCCAGCCGGGACAGGGGAACAATGAGCAGTTCTTC.

The gene calls are TRBV30 and TRBJ1-2; no firm D call. The CDR3 extends over 18 amino acids. V lost 0 bases to trimming and J lost 0 bases, with 20 bases between them. The germline CDR1 and CDR2 sequences are GTSNPN and SVGIG (reference sequence). The CDR3 DNA sequence: TGTGCCTGGAGTGTTGACCGACTTCCCACTTCAGCTAACTATGGCTACACCTTC. Protein product: CAWSVDRLPTSANYGYTF.

This clone was recorded once. V is TRBV4-1 and J is TRBJ1-4; D is possibly TRBD1 (6 bases). Trimming stripped 5 bases from V and 8 bases from J, with 9 bases between. The CDR3 covers 12 residues. Germline loops: CDR1 MGHRA, CDR2 YSYEKL. The CDR3 DNA reads as TGCGCCAGCAGCGAGAGGGGGGAAAAACTGTTTTTT. It codes for CASSERGEKLFF.

The chain has TRBV6-6 and TRBJ1-1; no clear D. Per the germline V gene, CDR1 is MNHNY and CDR2 is SVGAGI (reference sequence). This CDR3 spans 13 amino acids. V was cut by 5 bases and J by 6 bases, with 13 bases left in between. The CDR3 region is CASSAAEGPEAFF. The CDR3 bases are TGTGCCAGCAGTGCGGCGGAGGGTCCTGAAGCTTTCTTT.

The rearrangement uses TRBV15 and TRBJ1-5; D call uncertain. Between the trimmed V and J ends, which lost 3 bases and 2 bases, there was a span of 11 bases. The CDR3 contains 15 residues. Germline V gives CDR1 LNHNV, CDR2 YYDKDF (reference sequence). The CDR3 protein is CATSRAITGNQPQHF. The CDR3, as DNA: TGTGCCACCAGCAGGGCAATCACAGGCAATCAGCCCCAGCATTTT.

The rearrangement joins TRBV9 to TRBJ2-7; D not resolved. The CDR3 totals 14 residues. V was pared by 4 bases and J by 6 bases, with 17 bases between. Germline assignment: CDR1 SGDLS and CDR2 YYNGEE. CDR3 residues: CASSPRPLRVEQYF. The CDR3, as DNA: TGTGCCAGCAGCCCTCGTCCCTTAAGGGTCGAGCAGTACTTC.

The chain recombines TRBV6-5 with TRBJ1-5; D gene uncertain. The germline V gene has CDR1 MNHEY and CDR2 SVGAGI. The V gene lost 5 bases and the J gene lost 2 bases, with 10 bases spanning the gap. The CDR3 contains 14 residues. The CDR3 spells CASSAGVGNQPQHF. CDR3 DNA sequence: TGTGCCAGCAGTGCCGGTGTAGGCAATCAGCCCCAGCATTTT.

The rearrangement uses TRBV2 and TRBJ1-1; 8 bases are a match to TRBD1. The CDR3 has 15 residues. Looked up from germline, CDR1 is SNHLY and CDR2 is FYNNEI. After removal of 2 bases from V and 4 bases from J, the junction contained 6 bases not matched to a gene. CDR3 loop: CASSEPQTGGTEAFF. DNA for the CDR3: TGTGCCAGCAGTGAACCGCAAACAGGGGGCACTGAAGCTTTCTTT.

This chain uses TRBV4-2 with TRBJ2-7; D could derive from TRBD1 or TRBD2 (5 bases each). V was cut by 0 bases and J by 5 bases, with 14 bases left in between. In germline, CDR1 is LGHNA, CDR2 YNFKEQ. The CDR3 sequence is 15 residues long. The CDR3 protein is CASSQDNQGSDEQYF. CDR3 bases: TGTGCCAGCAGCCAAGATAACCAGGGTAGCGACGAGCAGTACTTC.

The gene calls are TRBV6-5 and TRBJ2-7, with D possibly being TRBD1 or TRBD2 (5 bases each). Germline V gene data show CDR1 as MNHEY and CDR2 as SVGAGI. Between the trimmed V and J ends, which lost 7 bases and 5 bases, there was a span of 21 bases. The CDR3 consists of 15 residues. The CDR3 coding sequence is TGTGCCAGCACTCCGGGACCTACCACAGCCCACGAGCAGTACTTC. Translation: CASTPGPTTAHEQYF.

With regard to this clone: This specimen includes other DNA sequences encoding the same CDR3. The chain uses TRBV4-3 and TRBJ2-7, with D hard to call. Trimming took 0 bases from V and 4 from J, leaving 10 bases between them. The CDR3 has 14 amino acids. Germline lookup yields CDR1 LGHNA and CDR2 YSLEER. The CDR3 is CASSQDHGGYEQYF. CDR3 nucleotide sequence: TGCGCCAGCAGCCAAGATCATGGCGGTTACGAGCAGTACTTC.

The sample holds one count of this clone. The chain employs TRBV30 and TRBJ2-7; D tentatively fits TRBD1 or TRBD2 (5 bases each). Germline lookup yields CDR1 GTSNPN and CDR2 SVGIG (reference sequence). CDR3 length equals 11 residues. The V gene lost 1 base and the J gene lost 7 bases, with 8 bases spanning the gap. CDR3: CAWSAGQEQYF. The CDR3 DNA is TGTGCCTGGAGTGCGGGGCAGGAGCAGTACTTC. The full variable domain, rest sourced from reference TRBV30 and TRBJ2-7, is SQTIHQWPATLVQPVGSPLSLECTVEGTSNPNLYWYRQAAGRGLQLLFYSVGIGQISSEVPQNLSASRPQDRQFILSSKKLLLSDSGFYLCAWSAGQEQYFGPGTRLTVT.

The chain employs TRBV19 and TRBJ1-1; unclear D gene. Germline V gives CDR1 LNHDA, CDR2 SQIVND (reference sequence). This CDR3 has 14 amino acids. Trimming shortened V by 5 bases and J by 1 base, and 11 bases separated the two germline ends. This CDR3 reads CASSPDLENTEAFF. In nucleotides, the CDR3 is TGTGCCAGTAGTCCGGACCTTGAGAACACTGAAGCTTTCTTT.

This rearrangement joins TRBV4-1 to TRBJ1-1; D is possibly TRBD1 (6 bases). Germline CDR1 MGHRA, CDR2 YSYEKL. V lost 1 base and J lost 3, with 12 bases in between. The CDR3 length is 15 residues. CDR3 loop: CASSQGVEGDTEAFF. For the CDR3, the DNA is TGCGCCAGCAGCCAAGGAGTGGAGGGGGACACTGAAGCTTTCTTT.

The V gene is TRBV28, the J gene TRBJ1-2; D ambiguous. The germline gives CDR1 MDHEN, CDR2 SYDVKM. This CDR3 has 16 residues. Trimming took 5 bases from V and 3 from J, leaving 19 bases between them. DNA of the CDR3: TGTGCCAGCAGTCCTCGGGCTCACGGGGTGGACTATGGCTACACCTTC. Residues: CASSPRAHGVDYGYTF.

The chain has TRBV13 and TRBJ1-3; D ambiguous. The CDR3 is 14 residues long. V lost 1 base and J 4 bases, leaving 8 bases between the germline ends. Germline V CDR1 and CDR2: PRHDT, FYEKMQ (reference sequence). The chain's CDR3 is CASSLVSIGNTIYF. The CDR3 DNA reads as TGTGCCAGCAGCTTAGTCAGTATCGGAAACACCATATATTTT.

In the case of this clone: The same CDR3 can be traced to other DNA sequences in this sample. V is TRBV27 and J is TRBJ1-1; maybe TRBD1 (5 bases). There are 13 residues in the CDR3. Trimming pared 6 bases from V and 1 base from J, leaving 9 bases between. The germline gives CDR1 MNHEY, CDR2 SMNVEV (reference sequence). DNA for the CDR3: TGTGCCAGCAGCCCCCAGGGGAACACTGAAGCTTTCTTT. It is translated as CASSPQGNTEAFF.

This clone is a singleton in its sample. This chain connects TRBV19 to TRBJ2-7; D may be TRBD2 (5 bases). The germline V gene has CDR1 LNHDA and CDR2 SQIVND (reference sequence). Trimming took 6 bases from V and 0 from J, leaving 12 bases between them. The CDR3 length is 14 residues. CDR3 loop: CASRTSGTSYEQYF. In nucleotides, the CDR3 is TGTGCCAGTAGGACCAGCGGTACCTCCTACGAGCAGTACTTC.